Each of the 21 T cell receptor beta chains below was sequenced from the same sample in a study of vaccination effects on CD4 cells after COVID-19. Only in-frame clones appear in the TCRdb table, and some are missing; sequencing was by immunoSEQ multiplex PCR. Here the sample spans some 40,000 clones, more than 65% being singletons. Culture proceeded for approximately 10 days, and CD4+ T cells were then isolated. SARS-CoV-2 infected the person between March and December 2020, as confirmed by PCR. Each person got two doses of an mRNA SARS-CoV-2 vaccine, BNT162b2 or mRNA-1273. These receptors' targets are unknown. The material was CD4+ T cells from PBMCs cultured without peptide, obtained after COVID-19 vaccination. Source of these receptors: a human donor who had a prior SARS-CoV-2 infection.

J is TRBJ1-2 and V is TRBV2; weak D call: TRBD1 (5 bases). The V end lost 5 bases, the J end lost 5 bases, and 12 bases lay between the germline ends. Germline-derived CDR1 and CDR2 are SNHLY and FYNNEI. The CDR3 is 13 residues long. Here the CDR3 reads CASSKDGTYGYTF. The CDR3 DNA is TGTGCCAGCAGTAAGGACGGGACGTATGGCTACACCTTC.

The gene calls are TRBV6-4 and TRBJ1-4, with 7 positions matching TRBD1. Germline assignment: CDR1 MRHNA and CDR2 SNTAGT. The CDR3 is 18 amino acids. V shed 2 bases and J 0 bases; nucleotides not matched to a gene: 9. The CDR3 coding sequence is TGTGCCAGCAGTGACCCAAAGGACAGGCAAACAACTAATGAAAAACTGTTTTTT. Translated: CASSDPKDRQTTNEKLFF.

The chain uses TRBV15 and TRBJ2-7; TRBD2 matches at 8 bases. V lost 3 bases to trimming and J lost 2 bases; unmatched junction nucleotides: 9. This CDR3 contains 16 residues. In germline, CDR1 is LNHNV, CDR2 YYDKDF (reference sequence). CDR3 DNA: TGTGCCACCAGCAGTTTTACTAGCGGCAAGACCTACGAGCAGTACTTC. It encodes CATSSFTSGKTYEQYF.

V and J are TRBV4-2 and TRBJ1-1, with no clear D. From germline, CDR1 is LGHNA and CDR2 YNFKEQ. This CDR3 has 15 amino acids. The V and J ends lost 1 base and 1 base respectively, with 10 bases between them. CDR3 sequence: CASSQVAFGNTEAFF. CDR3 nucleotides: TGTGCCAGCAGCCAAGTTGCGTTCGGGAACACTGAAGCTTTCTTT.

The CDR3 DNA is TGTGCCAGCAGCTTGGCCCTGAACACGCAGTATTTT. This codes for CASSLALNTQYF. The J gene is TRBJ2-3, the V gene TRBV5-5; D gene unclear. Trimming stripped 0 bases from V and 9 bases from J, with 8 bases between. Germline assignment: CDR1 SGHKS and CDR2 YYEKEE (reference sequence). The CDR3 totals 12 residues.

This clone was observed a handful of times. The chain is built from TRBV4-1 and TRBJ2-7; 7 bases map to TRBD2. CDR1 and CDR2 (germline): MGHRA, YSYEKL. The CDR3 is made up of 14 amino acids. Trimming removed 4 bases from V and 7 bases from J; junction bases left unmatched: 10. The CDR3 is CASSPREAGVEQYF. CDR3 coding DNA: TGCGCCAGCAGCCCCCGGGAGGCGGGGGTGGAGCAGTACTTC.

The chain combines TRBV6-2 or TRBV6-3 with TRBJ2-1, with D unclear. Germline V gene data show CDR1 as MNHEY and CDR2 as SVGEGT. Trimming cost V 2 bases and J 6 bases, with 11 bases left between them. The CDR3 extends over 14 amino acids. The CDR3 DNA sequence: TGTGCCAGCAGTTACAGGGTCATCCCCAATGAGCAGTTCTTC. This sequence encodes CASSYRVIPNEQFF.

This rearrangement joins TRBV5-4 to TRBJ2-3, with TRBD2 matching over 12 bases. The germline V gene has CDR1 SGHNT and CDR2 YYREEE (reference sequence). Trimming took 4 bases from V and 5 from J; bases not matched to a gene: 8. This CDR3 has 16 amino acids. CDR3: CASSPRLAGAEDTQYF. CDR3 coding DNA: TGTGCCAGCAGCCCGAGACTAGCGGGGGCGGAAGATACGCAGTATTTT.

V and J are TRBV28 and TRBJ1-4; tentatively, D is TRBD1 (6 bases). The CDR3 runs to 14 residues. Germline CDR1 is MDHEN and CDR2 is SYDVKM. Trimming removed 3 bases at V and 7 bases at J, with 12 bases between. The CDR3 reads CASSFWGAGEKLFF. The CDR3, as DNA: TGTGCCAGCAGTTTCTGGGGGGCAGGTGAAAAACTGTTTTTT.

The V and J genes are TRBV9 and TRBJ2-2; no firm D call. Trimming pared 2 bases from V and 4 bases from J, leaving 0 bases between. The CDR3 totals 11 residues. CDR1 and CDR2 (germline): SGDLS, YYNGEE. The CDR3 DNA reads TGTGCCAGCAGCGTCACCGGGGAGCTGTTTTTT. Protein sequence: CASSVTGELFF.

This chain links TRBV7-9 with TRBJ2-7, with no clear D. The germline V gene encodes CDR1 SEHNR and CDR2 FQNEAQ (reference sequence). V lost 5 bases, J lost 4 bases, and 12 bases lay in between. The CDR3 consists of 13 residues. CDR3 DNA sequence: TGTGCCAGCAGCGTAATGGGCCTATACGAGCAGTACTTC. It encodes CASSVMGLYEQYF.

The CDR3 DNA follows: TGTGCCAGCAGCTCTACAGGGGGCCTTGAGCAGTTCTTC. This gives the protein CASSSTGGLEQFF. The rearrangement links TRBV7-2 to TRBJ2-1; TRBD1 matches 9 bases. V lost 4 bases, J lost 9 bases, and 4 bases stayed unmatched. Germline assignment: CDR1 SGHTA and CDR2 FQGNSA. This CDR3 is 13 amino acids long.

This clone was observed a handful of times. This chain uses TRBV23-1 with TRBJ1-3; D might be TRBD1 (5 bases). TRBV23-1 is filed as an ORF, its function uncertain. The CDR3 extends over 17 amino acids. The germline V and J ends were trimmed by 0 bases and 0 bases, with 12 bases remaining between them. The CDR3 loop reads CASSQSQGRSSGNTIYF. The CDR3, as DNA: TGCGCCAGCAGTCAATCGCAGGGAAGGAGCTCTGGAAACACCATATATTTT.

The V gene is TRBV9, the J gene TRBJ2-3; 14 positions agree with TRBD2. The CDR3 is 19 amino acids. Looked up from germline, CDR1 is SGDLS and CDR2 is YYNGEE. Losses at the gene ends were 2 bases for V and 3 bases for J; bases not matched to a gene: 11. CDR3 region: CASSVGTSGSSTRTDTQYF. As DNA, the CDR3 is TGTGCCAGCAGCGTGGGGACTAGCGGGAGTTCGACGCGGACAGATACGCAGTATTTT.

This clone was detected a few times. The genes are TRBV3-1 (or the pseudogene TRBV3-2) and TRBJ1-2; D uncertain. The CDR3 spans 12 residues. CDR1 LGHDT and CDR2 YNNKEL come from the germline V gene (reference sequence). Trimming left V 3 bases short and J 7 bases short, with 9 bases between. CDR3 sequence (DNA): TGTGCCAGCAGCCACGTCGGATCTGGCTACACCTTC. Translation: CASSHVGSGYTF.

The genes are TRBV20-1 and TRBJ2-2; no clear D. Germline CDR1 DFQATT, CDR2 SNEGSKA (reference sequence). Between the trimmed V and J ends, which lost 6 bases and 7 bases, there was a span of 9 bases. The CDR3 runs 11 residues. The CDR3 loop reads CSAPRIGELFF. In nucleotides, the CDR3 is TGCAGTGCGCCTAGAATCGGGGAGCTGTTTTTT.

This chain joins TRBV10-3 and TRBJ2-7, with a possible D match to TRBD1 (6 bases). There are 14 residues in the CDR3. V was clipped by 10 bases and J by 4 bases, with 20 bases between them. The germline gives CDR1 ENHRY, CDR2 SYGVKD. CDR3 residues: CATNPSDRHYEQYF. DNA of the CDR3: TGTGCCACCAATCCCTCGGACAGACATTACGAGCAGTACTTC.

V gene TRBV7-2 combines with J gene TRBJ2-3; 11 bases agree with TRBD2. This CDR3 contains 16 residues. The trim removed 5 bases at V and 4 bases at J, leaving 8 bases unmatched. Germline V gene data show CDR1 as SGHTA and CDR2 as FQGNSA. This CDR3 reads CASSKLAGVGPDTQYF. CDR3 sequence (DNA): TGTGCCAGCAGCAAACTAGCGGGAGTGGGCCCAGATACGCAGTATTTT. Drawing the rest from reference TRBV7-2 and TRBJ2-3, the complete variable domain is GAGVSQSPSNKVTEKGKDVELRCDPISGHTALYWYRQSLGQGLEFLIYFQGNSAPDKSGLPSDRFSAERTGGSVSTLTIQRTQQEDSAVYLCASSKLAGVGPDTQYFGPGTRLTVL.

The chain employs TRBV6-5 and TRBJ2-1; 7 positions match TRBD2. This CDR3 spans 14 amino acids. Germline CDR1 and CDR2: MNHEY and SVGAGI. V was pared by 7 bases and J by 8 bases, with 11 bases of the junction left unmatched. The chain's CDR3 is CASNTPYLADEQFF. The DNA of the CDR3 is TGTGCCAGCAATACGCCCTATCTAGCGGATGAGCAGTTCTTC.

The V and J genes are TRBV7-3 and TRBJ2-1, with 9 bases aligning to TRBD2. CDR3 length: 18 amino acids. J lost 1 base, V lost 2 bases, and 9 bases had no gene match. CDR1 is SGHTA, CDR2 FQGTGA, per germline. This CDR3 is CASSLGPRGGRSYNEQFF. CDR3 coding DNA: TGTGCCAGCAGCTTAGGGCCGCGGGGGGGCCGGTCCTACAATGAGCAGTTCTTC.

The chain couples TRBV15 to TRBJ2-3, with D maybe TRBD1 (6 bases). Trimming shortened V by 0 bases and J by 0 bases, and 16 bases separated the two germline ends. The CDR3 extends over 18 amino acids. From germline, CDR1 is LNHNV and CDR2 YYDKDF (reference sequence). CDR3 sequence: CATSRDQYTGRSTDTQYF. DNA for the CDR3: TGTGCCACCAGCAGAGATCAATATACAGGGAGAAGCACAGATACGCAGTATTTT. The complete variable domain, with remaining parts taken from reference TRBV15 and TRBJ2-3, reads DAMVIQNPRYQVTQFGKPVTLSCSQTLNHNVMYWYQQKSSQAPKLLFHYYDKDFNNEADTPDNFQSRRPNTSFCFLDIRSPGLGDTAMYLCATSRDQYTGRSTDTQYFGPGTRLTVL.